A selection of T cell receptor beta chains follows, all from one sample in a study of T-cell reconstitution after alpha-beta-depleted transplantation in children. Using its own MiXCR run on the PCR reads, TCRdb lists one record per CDR3 protein. The sample has more than 550,000 distinct CDR3 sequences, 8% to 11% seen once. The input for sequencing was PBMCs from the stem cell graft donor, taken from the stem cell graft. All receptors derive from a human donor who donated a stem cell graft to a child with acute myeloid leukemia. Both conserved end residues are part of each CDR3. Fields, in order: V gene, D gene, clone size, J gene, CDR3 DNA, CDR3 protein. The D gene is left open where the match is weak. Part of the rows lack a size; the others show once, few, many or a class for expanded clones.

TRBV12-3/TRBV12-4,TRBD2,many,TRBJ2-3,TGTGCCAGCAGAAGGACTAGCGGGATGTCTAGCACAGATACGCAGTATTTT,CASRRTSGMSSTDTQYF
TRBV9,.,many,TRBJ1-1,TGTGCCAGCAGCGATATCCGCACTGAAGCTTTCTTT,CASSDIRTEAFF
TRBV7-6,.,many,TRBJ1-4,TGTGCCAGCAGCTACCAGGGCGCTGAAAAACTGTTTTTT,CASSYQGAEKLFF
TRBV5-6,TRBD1,few,TRBJ1-5,TGTGCCAGCAGCTTAAGGACAGGGTTCGGCAATCAGCCCCAGCATTTT,CASSLRTGFGNQPQHF
TRBV7-7,TRBD1,.,TRBJ2-5,TGTGCTGGCCGGGACAGCAGGGCCCAGTACTTC,CAGRDSRAQYF
TRBV2,TRBD1,.,TRBJ2-7,TGTGCCAGCAGCGGACAGGGCAATTACTACGAGCAGTACTTC,CASSGQGNYYEQYF
TRBV6-4,TRBD2,few,TRBJ2-2,TGTGCCAGCAAGGCGGGAGCTAACACCGGGGAGCTGTTTTTT,CASKAGANTGELFF
TRBV25-1,.,many,TRBJ2-7,TGTGCCAGCAGCCCCACGGCTTTCTCCTACGAGCAGTACTTC,CASSPTAFSYEQYF
TRBV10-3,.,.,TRBJ1-1,TGTGCCATCAGTTCCACCCCAGGGGTCAGGACTGAAGCTTTCTTT,CAISSTPGVRTEAFF
TRBV3-1,.,few,TRBJ2-1,TGTGCCAGCAGCCCTGCCGGAAGGGGGGATAAGAATGAGCAGTTCTTC,CASSPAGRGDKNEQFF
TRBV12-3/TRBV12-4,TRBD2,medium-sized,TRBJ2-2,TGTGCCAGCAGTCCCACTAGCGACGCCGGGGAGCTGTTTTTT,CASSPTSDAGELFF
TRBV29-1,.,many,TRBJ2-7,TGCAGCGTTGAGTACGGCTACGAGCAGTACTTC,CSVEYGYEQYF
TRBV20-1,.,few,TRBJ2-2,TGCAGTGCTAGAGATAACCCCGACTTGTCTGGGGAGCTGTTTTTT,CSARDNPDLSGELFF
TRBV20-1,.,many,TRBJ1-5,TGCAGTGCTAGAGTAACGGGGAGCAATCAGCCCCAGCATTTT,CSARVTGSNQPQHF
TRBV7-2,.,.,TRBJ2-2,TGTGCCAGCAGAGCCGGACAAGCGAACACCGGGGAGCTGTTTTTT,CASRAGQANTGELFF
TRBV7-9,TRBD1,few,TRBJ1-6,TGTGCCAGCAGCAGGGGGACAGGGGGCTCCTATAATTCACCCCTCCACTTT,CASSRGTGGSYNSPLHF
TRBV2,TRBD1,.,TRBJ1-2,TGTGCCAGCTGTTTGATGACAGGGTCGGAGGGCGCTAACTATGGCTACACCTTC,CASCLMTGSEGANYGYTF